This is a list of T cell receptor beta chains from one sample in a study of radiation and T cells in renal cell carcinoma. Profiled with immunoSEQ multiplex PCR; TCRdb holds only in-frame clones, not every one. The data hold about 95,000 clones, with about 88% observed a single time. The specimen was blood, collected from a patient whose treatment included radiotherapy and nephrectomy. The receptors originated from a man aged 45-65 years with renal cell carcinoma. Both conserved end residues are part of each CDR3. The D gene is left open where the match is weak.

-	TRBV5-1	CASSDQVGADTEAFF
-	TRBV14	CASSRFSGEANTEAFF
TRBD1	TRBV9	CASSVGTGVTDTQYF
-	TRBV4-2	CASSQAQQGWNTEAFF
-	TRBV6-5	CASSPEGSLYKGYTF
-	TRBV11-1	CASSPRSRGGTDTQYF
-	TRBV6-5	CASSTPQGWGDTQYF
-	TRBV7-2	CASRRTGGSDGYTF
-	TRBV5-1	CASSLGGGTDTQYF
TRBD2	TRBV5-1	CASMIQAGVINEQFF
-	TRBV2	CASSQTGYEQYF
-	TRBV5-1	CASSLVVSGANVLTF
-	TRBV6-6	CASSYNEYEQYF
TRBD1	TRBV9	CASSPQGQHNSPLHF
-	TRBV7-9	CASSLVESSYNSPLHF
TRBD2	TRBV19	CASRAGDWANEQFF
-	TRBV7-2	CASSFGEYTEAFF
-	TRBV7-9	CASRTGPAGELFF
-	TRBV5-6	CASSLLNQPQHF
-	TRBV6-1	CASSPFTGTNGYTF
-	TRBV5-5	CASSQDSYQPQHF
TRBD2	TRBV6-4	CASTAQPSGGSDEQFF
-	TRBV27	CASSLSPPQPQHF
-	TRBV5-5	CASSLRHTTGNTIYF
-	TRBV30	CAWSRKAGDEQYF
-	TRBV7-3	CASSLTAPGNSGELFF
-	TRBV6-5	CASSNLAGGSQPQHF
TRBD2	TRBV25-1	CASSDLRLAEETQYF
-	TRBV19	CASSLAWGRETQYF
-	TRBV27	CASSFTGTTYNEQFF
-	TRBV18	CASSQTTAQETQYF
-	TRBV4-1	CASSQESRERYNEQFF
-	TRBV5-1	CASSRASSSNTGELFF
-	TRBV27	CASSGYNEKLFF
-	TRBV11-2	CASSPVRGPGANVLTF
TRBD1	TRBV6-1	CASSEYRGVYGYTF
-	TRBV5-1	CASSWGWGENSEKLFF
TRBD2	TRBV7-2	CASRQLLARSYNEQFF
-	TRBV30	CAWSRKGARTDTQYF
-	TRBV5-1	CASSLENGGADTQYF
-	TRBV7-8	CASSQGASLSTDTQYF
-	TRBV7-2	CASSLTYYEQYF
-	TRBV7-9	CASSRSGWEGNQPQHF
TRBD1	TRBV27	CASSIQGADTEAFF
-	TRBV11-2	CASSLDPGPYEQYF
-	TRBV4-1	CASSQVVLGGSYEQYF
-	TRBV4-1	CASSQDHMGRNTEAFF
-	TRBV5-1	CASIGEEGVNEQFF
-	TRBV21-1	CASSKGPVPDTQYF
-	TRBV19	CASSIMAGLGANVLTF
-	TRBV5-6	CASSLVGSSYNEQFF
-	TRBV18	CASSQDSLGNTIYF
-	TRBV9	CASSGWTDWGQETQYF